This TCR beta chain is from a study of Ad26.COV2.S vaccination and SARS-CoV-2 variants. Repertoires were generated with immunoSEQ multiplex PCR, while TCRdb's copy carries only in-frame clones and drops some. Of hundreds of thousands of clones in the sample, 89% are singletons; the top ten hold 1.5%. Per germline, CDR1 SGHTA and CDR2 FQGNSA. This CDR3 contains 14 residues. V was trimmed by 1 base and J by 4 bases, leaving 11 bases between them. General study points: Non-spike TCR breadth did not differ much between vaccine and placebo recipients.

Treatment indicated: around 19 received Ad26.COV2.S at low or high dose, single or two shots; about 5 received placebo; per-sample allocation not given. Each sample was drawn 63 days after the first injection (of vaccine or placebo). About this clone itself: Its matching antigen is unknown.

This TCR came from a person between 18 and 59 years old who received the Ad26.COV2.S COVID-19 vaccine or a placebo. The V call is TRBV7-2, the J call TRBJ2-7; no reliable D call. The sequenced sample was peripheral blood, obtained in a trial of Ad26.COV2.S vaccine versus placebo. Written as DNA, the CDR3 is TGTGCCAGCAGCTTAGGGACCGTGGGGTACGAGCAGTACTTC. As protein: CASSLGTVGYEQYF.